These T cell receptor beta chains were read from a single sample in a study of Ad26.COV2.S vaccination and SARS-CoV-2 variants. Produced via immunoSEQ multiplex PCR; TCRdb's table is partial and in-frame only. The data contain some 290,000 clones, 70% to 90% of them singletons. The sample in question was peripheral blood, obtained in a trial of Ad26.COV2.S vaccine versus placebo. These receptors all come from a person aged 18-65 years who received the Ad26.COV2.S COVID-19 vaccine or a placebo. Both conserved end residues are part of each CDR3. The D gene is left open where the match is weak. The size field is filled for only some rows; it gives once, few, many or a size class.

j_call: TRBJ2-7; v_call: TRBV19; clone_size: few; d_call: TRBD1; cdr3_aa: CASGQGDIYEQYF; cdr3_nt: TGTGCCAGCGGACAGGGGGACATCTACGAGCAGTACTTC
j_call: TRBJ2-3; v_call: TRBV9; clone_size: NA; d_call: NA; cdr3_aa: CASSVGGGPDTQYF; cdr3_nt: TGTGCCAGCAGCGTAGGGGGCGGGCCAGATACGCAGTATTTT
j_call: TRBJ1-1; v_call: TRBV30; clone_size: few; d_call: NA; cdr3_aa: CAWRGREWAFF; cdr3_nt: TGTGCCTGGAGAGGCAGGGAGTGGGCTTTCTTT
j_call: TRBJ1-1; v_call: TRBV10-2; clone_size: NA; d_call: NA; cdr3_aa: CASSVSRNTEAFF; cdr3_nt: TGCGCCAGCAGCGTTAGCAGGAACACTGAAGCTTTCTTT
j_call: TRBJ2-5; v_call: TRBV7-6; clone_size: NA; d_call: NA; cdr3_aa: CASSSRETQYF; cdr3_nt: TGTGCCAGCAGCTCGCGAGAGACCCAGTACTTC
j_call: TRBJ2-1; v_call: TRBV5-1; clone_size: NA; d_call: NA; cdr3_aa: CASSLESSYNEQFF; cdr3_nt: TGCGCCAGCAGCTTAGAGAGCTCCTACAATGAGCAGTTCTTC
j_call: TRBJ1-1; v_call: TRBV11-2; clone_size: NA; d_call: NA; cdr3_aa: CASSPRALNTEAFF; cdr3_nt: TGTGCCAGCAGCCCCAGGGCCTTGAACACTGAAGCTTTCTTT
j_call: TRBJ1-1; v_call: TRBV19; clone_size: NA; d_call: NA; cdr3_aa: CASSIQRGTEAFF; cdr3_nt: TGTGCCAGTAGTATTCAGAGAGGGACTGAAGCTTTCTTT
j_call: TRBJ1-4; v_call: TRBV6-1; clone_size: NA; d_call: TRBD1; cdr3_aa: CASSEGTGGGEKLFF; cdr3_nt: TGTGCCAGCAGTGAAGGGACAGGGGGAGGTGAAAAACTGTTTTTT
j_call: TRBJ1-2; v_call: TRBV15; clone_size: NA; d_call: NA; cdr3_aa: CATSRLSYGYTF; cdr3_nt: TGTGCCACCAGCAGGCTTAGCTATGGCTACACCTTC
j_call: TRBJ2-5; v_call: TRBV5-1; clone_size: NA; d_call: NA; cdr3_aa: CASSLGRVQETQYF; cdr3_nt: TGCGCCAGCAGCCTGGGACGGGTTCAAGAGACCCAGTACTTC
j_call: TRBJ1-4; v_call: TRBV18; clone_size: NA; d_call: NA; cdr3_aa: CASSPTRGTNEKLFF; cdr3_nt: TGTGCCAGCTCCCCTACCAGGGGAACTAATGAAAAACTGTTTTTT
j_call: TRBJ1-1; v_call: TRBV14; clone_size: once; d_call: NA; cdr3_aa: CASSQGPNTEAFF; cdr3_nt: TGTGCCAGCAGCCAAGGACCAAACACTGAAGCTTTCTTT
j_call: TRBJ2-7; v_call: TRBV6-6; clone_size: NA; d_call: TRBD1; cdr3_aa: CASSRDRDYEQYF; cdr3_nt: TGTGCCAGCAGCCGGGACAGGGACTACGAGCAGTACTTC
j_call: TRBJ1-2; v_call: TRBV5-5; clone_size: once; d_call: TRBD1; cdr3_aa: CASSLGSGQGYGYTF; cdr3_nt: TGTGCCAGCAGCTTGGGGTCCGGACAGGGATATGGCTACACCTTC
j_call: TRBJ2-1; v_call: TRBV6-5; clone_size: NA; d_call: NA; cdr3_aa: CASSYLPGAPYNEQFF; cdr3_nt: TGTGCCAGCAGTTACCTCCCCGGGGCTCCCTACAATGAGCAGTTCTTC
j_call: TRBJ1-2; v_call: TRBV30; clone_size: once; d_call: TRBD1; cdr3_aa: CAWGQGYYGYTF; cdr3_nt: TGTGCCTGGGGACAGGGGTACTATGGCTACACCTTC
j_call: TRBJ2-1; v_call: TRBV7-2; clone_size: NA; d_call: TRBD1; cdr3_aa: CASSLAPGTGAYNEQFF; cdr3_nt: TGTGCCAGCAGCTTAGCTCCCGGGACAGGGGCTTACAATGAGCAGTTCTTC
j_call: TRBJ1-2; v_call: TRBV7-9; clone_size: NA; d_call: NA; cdr3_aa: CASSFRSGGYTF; cdr3_nt: TGTGCCAGCAGCTTTCGGTCAGGCGGCTACACCTTC
j_call: TRBJ1-6; v_call: TRBV4-2; clone_size: NA; d_call: NA; cdr3_aa: CASSQEILGLRSPLHF; cdr3_nt: TGTGCCAGCAGCCAAGAAATTTTGGGCTTACGATCACCCCTCCACTTT
j_call: TRBJ2-3; v_call: TRBV7-2; clone_size: NA; d_call: TRBD2; cdr3_aa: CASSSGGVGDTQYF; cdr3_nt: TGTGCCAGCAGCTCCGGGGGGGTAGGGGATACGCAGTATTTT
j_call: TRBJ2-3; v_call: TRBV6-1; clone_size: NA; d_call: TRBD2; cdr3_aa: CASSGRGTSGKSTDTQYF; cdr3_nt: TGTGCCAGCAGTGGCCGCGGGACTAGCGGCAAGAGCACAGATACGCAGTATTTT
j_call: TRBJ2-7; v_call: TRBV18; clone_size: NA; d_call: TRBD1; cdr3_aa: CASSPQTGGSYEQYF; cdr3_nt: TGTGCCAGCTCACCCCAGACAGGGGGGTCTTACGAGCAGTACTTC